This T cell receptor (beta chain) came from a study of T cell clonotyping in hematopoietic cell transplantation. Only in-frame clones appear in the TCRdb table, and some are missing; sequencing was by immunoSEQ multiplex PCR. The table has over 25,000 clones, under 97% seen once. Germline-derived CDR1 and CDR2 are MNHEY and SVGAGI. V was cut by 6 bases and J by 4 bases, with 12 bases left in between. The CDR3 runs 13 residues. The chain couples TRBV6-5 to TRBJ1-2; D is unresolved. Sequenced sample: peripheral blood mononuclear cells. This TCR was recovered from a man over 45 in good health. Some clones in this sample may be carry-over from other donors' samples. The DNA for the CDR3 is TGTGCCAGCAGGATTGGACTCTCCTATGGCTACACCTTC. Amino acid sequence: CASRIGLSYGYTF.